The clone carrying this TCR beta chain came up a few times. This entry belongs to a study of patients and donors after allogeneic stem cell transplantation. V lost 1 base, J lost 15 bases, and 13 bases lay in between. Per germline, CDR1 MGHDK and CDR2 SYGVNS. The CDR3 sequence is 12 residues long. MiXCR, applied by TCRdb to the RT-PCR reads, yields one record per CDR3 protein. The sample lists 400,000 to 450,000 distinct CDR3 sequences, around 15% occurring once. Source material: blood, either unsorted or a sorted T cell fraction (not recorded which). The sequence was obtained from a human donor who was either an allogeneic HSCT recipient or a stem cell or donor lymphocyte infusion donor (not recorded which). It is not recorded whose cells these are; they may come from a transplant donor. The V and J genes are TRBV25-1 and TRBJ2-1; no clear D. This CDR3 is CASSEWSAPGFF. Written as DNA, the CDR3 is TGTGCCAGCAGTGAATGGTCTGCCCCGGGGTTCTTC. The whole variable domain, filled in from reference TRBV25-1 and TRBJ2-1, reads EADIYQTPRYLVIGTGKKITLECSQTMGHDKMYWYQQDPGMELHLIHYSYGVNSTEKGDLSSESTVSRIRTEHFPLTLESARPSHTSQYLCASSEWSAPGFFGPGTRLTVL.